In this sample, the clone carrying this TCR beta chain turned up a few times. A second about 6 to 11 cycle PCR used barcoded and J-beta primers. TCRdb redid the calling of the 5' RACE reads with MiXCR, one entry per CDR3 protein. There are approximately 800,000 distinct CDR3 sequences in the sample; around 68% occur only once, and around 30% lies in the top ten. V dropped 0 bases and J dropped 3 bases, with 5 bases sitting between them. This CDR3 comprises 14 residues. CDR1 and CDR2 (germline): SGHTA, FQGNSA. The data belong to a study of blood T cells in healthy people across ages. The sequenced sample was blood. This clonotype originated in a man aged 25 to 40 in good health. This chain connects TRBV7-2 to TRBJ2-2; D is unresolved. CDR3 nucleotide sequence: TGTGCCAGCAGCTTAGCCTCCCACACCGGGGAGCTGTTTTTT. Its translation is CASSLASHTGELFF.